The next 25 T cell receptor beta chains were all read from a single sample in a study of blood T cell repertoires in COVID-19. The table came from immunoSEQ multiplex PCR; TCRdb's copy has only in-frame clones and leaves some out. The table has approximately 200,000 clones, 80% to 90% seen once. Sequenced sample: PBMCs or T cells enriched from blood (not recorded which). These receptors all stem from a man aged 35-49 years who had recovered from COVID-19.

The rearrangement joins TRBV5-6 to TRBJ2-7; TRBD1 matches at 9 bases. The germline CDR1 and CDR2 sequences are SGHDT and YYEEEE. J lost 6 bases, V lost 3 bases, and 1 base had no gene match. The CDR3 has 12 residues. This chain's CDR3 is CASSSDRGEQYF. DNA of the CDR3: TGTGCCAGCAGCTCGGACAGGGGCGAGCAGTACTTC. The entire variable domain, with the rest obtained from reference TRBV5-6 and TRBJ2-7, is as follows: DAGVTQSPTHLIKTRGQQVTLRCSPKSGHDTVSWYQQALGQGPQFIFQYYEEEERQRGNFPDRFSGHQFPNYSSELNVNALLLGDSALYLCASSSDRGEQYFGPGTRLTVT.

V usage is TRBV7-2 and J usage is TRBJ1-1; D is possibly TRBD1 (5 bases). The CDR3 has 14 residues. Germline V CDR1 and CDR2: SGHTA, FQGNSA. Trimming stripped 6 bases from V and 6 bases from J, with 17 bases between. CDR3: CASSFQGKPAEAFF. The CDR3 DNA reads TGTGCCAGCAGTTTCCAGGGCAAGCCAGCTGAAGCTTTCTTT. The complete variable domain, with remaining parts taken from reference TRBV7-2 and TRBJ1-1, reads GAGVSQSPSNKVTEKGKDVELRCDPISGHTALYWYRQSLGQGLEFLIYFQGNSAPDKSGLPSDRFSAERTGGSVSTLTIQRTQQEDSAVYLCASSFQGKPAEAFFGQGTRLTVV.

V usage is TRBV5-1 and J usage is TRBJ2-2, with no clear D. CDR1 and CDR2 from the germline V gene are SGHRS and YFSETQ. V was clipped by 1 base and J by 0 bases, with 7 bases between them. The CDR3 totals 15 residues. CDR3 DNA: TGCGCCAGCAGCTTGTCTGTTACGAACACCGGGGAGCTGTTTTTT. It encodes CASSLSVTNTGELFF.

The genes are TRBV10-1 and TRBJ2-2; TRBD2 aligns across 8 bases. This CDR3 has 15 amino acids. After removal of 5 bases from V and 4 bases from J, the junction contained 6 bases not matched to a gene. From germline, CDR1 is WNHNN and CDR2 SYGVQD (reference sequence). The CDR3 sequence: CASSYSGASTGELFF. CDR3 bases: TGCGCCAGCAGTTATAGCGGGGCGAGCACCGGGGAGCTGTTTTTT.

The chain is built from TRBV2 and TRBJ1-3; a possible D gene is TRBD1 (6 bases). V gave up 4 bases and J gave up 0 bases, with 19 bases separating them. This CDR3 spans 18 amino acids. Germline assignment: CDR1 SNHLY and CDR2 FYNNEI. The CDR3 reads CASSANYGQISSGNTIYF. The CDR3 DNA follows: TGTGCCAGCAGTGCGAATTACGGACAGATTAGCTCTGGAAACACCATATATTTT.

The rearrangement uses TRBV18 and TRBJ2-6; D is uncertain. The CDR3 is 15 residues long. CDR1 KGHSH and CDR2 LQKENI come from the germline V gene. Trimming pared 3 bases from V and 0 bases from J, leaving 6 bases between. This CDR3 is CASSPGYSGANVLTF. The CDR3 nucleotides read TGTGCCAGCTCACCCGGGTACTCTGGGGCCAACGTCCTGACTTTC.

This chain connects TRBV6-1 to TRBJ1-6; D perhaps matches TRBD1 (6 bases). CDR1 MNHNS and CDR2 SASEGT come from the germline V gene. Trimming took off 1 base at V and 7 bases at J, with 14 bases between the two ends. This CDR3 has 16 amino acids. The CDR3 spells CASSEDGQRGNSPLHF. The CDR3 DNA sequence: TGTGCCAGCAGTGAAGATGGGCAGAGGGGGAATTCACCCCTCCACTTT.

This chain connects TRBV5-4 to TRBJ2-1; TRBD1 matches 7 bases. Germline CDR1 is SGHNT and CDR2 is YYREEE (reference sequence). V was clipped by 8 bases and J by 9 bases; unmatched bases: 14. The CDR3 loop spans 14 amino acids. In nucleotides, the CDR3 is TGTGCCAGAGGGACAGAAATGGAGACAGGTGAGCAGTTCTTC. The encoded protein is CARGTEMETGEQFF.

Worth noting for this clone: It is likely a read error, because the conserved phenylalanine at the end of the CDR3 is missing. Because the CDR3's place on the DNA is in doubt, the DNA is left out and the CDR3 is given as listed by TCRdb. The V and J genes are TRBV21-1 and TRBJ2-7; the D call TRBD1 from the table was never checked on the DNA. TRBV21-1 is assigned pseudogene status. The CDR3 sequence runs 10 residues, both termini included. This CDR3 reads CASSLPRAGK.

This clone was detected only a few times. J is TRBJ1-2 and V is TRBV6-5; the match to TRBD1 covers 7 bases. The CDR3 runs 15 residues. The germline gives CDR1 MNHEY, CDR2 SVGAGI. J lost 8 bases, V lost 6 bases, and 15 bases had no gene match. CDR3 sequence (DNA): TGTGCCAGCAGGACCTCTCTGACAGGGCCCGGGGGCTACACCTTC. This translates into CASRTSLTGPGGYTF.

This clone was seen once. The chain carries TRBV3-1 (or the pseudogene TRBV3-2) and TRBJ1-2, with TRBD1 identical over 10 bases. In germline, CDR1 is LGHDT, CDR2 YNNKEL (reference sequence). V lost 1 base to trimming and J lost 8 bases; unmatched junction nucleotides: 7. CDR3 length equals 15 residues. The CDR3 spells CASSQGGGQGTGYTF. The CDR3 DNA follows: TGTGCCAGCAGCCAAGGGGGGGGACAGGGGACCGGCTACACCTTC.

This chain links TRBV5-6 with TRBJ1-3; D not certain. The CDR3 totals 14 residues. In germline, CDR1 is SGHDT, CDR2 YYEEEE. The germline V and J ends were trimmed by 4 bases and 0 bases, with 8 bases remaining between them. The DNA for the CDR3 is TGTGCCAGCAGCGAGGAGAGCTCTGGAAACACCATATATTTT. Translation gives CASSEESSGNTIYF.

This rearrangement joins TRBV3-1 (or the pseudogene TRBV3-2) to TRBJ2-1, with 10 bases lining up with TRBD2. This CDR3 is built from 16 residues. The germline V gene has CDR1 LGHDT and CDR2 YNNKEL (reference sequence). After removal of 1 base from V and 5 bases from J, the junction contained 5 bases not matched to a gene. Written as DNA, the CDR3 is TGTGCCAGCAGCCAAGCCGGTCTAGCGGGAGACAATGAGCAGTTCTTC. This encodes CASSQAGLAGDNEQFF.

The chain has TRBV10-2 and TRBJ1-1; TRBD1 is a possible D gene (6 bases). The CDR3 spans 14 residues. The V gene lost 3 bases and the J gene lost 4 bases, with 12 bases spanning the gap. Germline V CDR1 and CDR2: WSHSY, SAAADI. Here the CDR3 DNA reads TGCGCCAGCAGTGAAACAGGGAGAAGCACTGAAGCTTTCTTT. Residues: CASSETGRSTEAFF.

V is TRBV7-2 and J is TRBJ1-2; no reliable D call. Germline V gene lookup returns CDR1 SGHTA and CDR2 FQGNSA. This CDR3 is built from 13 residues. Trimming took off 8 bases at V and 6 bases at J, with 16 bases between the two ends. Written as DNA, the CDR3 is TGTGCCAGCGGCCTTGGACCGCGGGATGGCTACACCTTC. The encoded protein is CASGLGPRDGYTF. Full variable domain (remainder filled in from reference TRBV7-2 and TRBJ1-2): GAGVSQSPSNKVTEKGKDVELRCDPISGHTALYWYRQSLGQGLEFLIYFQGNSAPDKSGLPSDRFSAERTGGSVSTLTIQRTQQEDSAVYLCASGLGPRDGYTFGSGTRLTVV.

The gene calls are TRBV29-1 and TRBJ1-2, with TRBD1 matching 10 bases. The CDR3 loop spans 12 amino acids. Per the germline V gene, CDR1 is SQVTM and CDR2 is ANQGSEA. Trimming cost V 6 bases and J 4 bases; bases outside gene matches: 2. The CDR3 DNA reads as TGCAGCGTGGGGACAGGGGTCTATGGCTACACCTTC. This translates into CSVGTGVYGYTF.

J is TRBJ2-3 and V is TRBV18; perhaps TRBD1 as D (6 bases). Germline assignment: CDR1 KGHSH and CDR2 LQKENI. The CDR3 spans 17 residues. Trimming took 2 bases from V and 1 from J, leaving 16 bases between them. DNA for the CDR3: TGTGCCAGCTCACCAACGGCCCGTAAGGGGGGCACAGATACGCAGTATTTT. Translating it yields CASSPTARKGGTDTQYF.

The chain couples TRBV6-6 to TRBJ2-3; 8 bases agree with TRBD1. Germline CDR1 is MNHNY and CDR2 is SVGAGI (reference sequence). The J segment lost 3 bases and the V segment lost 2 bases, leaving 4 bases of the junction unmatched. The CDR3 extends over 15 amino acids. The CDR3 sequence is CASSYLTGGTDTQYF. The CDR3 DNA is TGTGCCAGCAGTTACCTAACAGGGGGGACAGATACGCAGTATTTT.

V gene TRBV5-6 combines with J gene TRBJ2-7; TRBD2 is a possible D gene (6 bases). CDR3 length equals 16 residues. The germline gives CDR1 SGHDT, CDR2 YYEEEE. V was pared by 4 bases and J by 3 bases, with 20 bases between. The CDR3 DNA reads as TGTGCCAGCAGCCCTTCGACCCGGCGGGATCGCTACGAGCAGTACTTC. Translated, it gives CASSPSTRRDRYEQYF.

The chain employs TRBV28 and TRBJ2-3, with TRBD1 identical over 7 bases. V trimming: 4 bases; J trimming: 1 base; junction bases outside the gene matches: 5. The CDR3 runs 15 residues. In germline, CDR1 is MDHEN, CDR2 SYDVKM. CDR3 bases: TGTGCCAGCAGTTCACGTGGGACAGGCACAGATACGCAGTATTTT. It yields the protein CASSSRGTGTDTQYF.

The rearrangement joins TRBV9 to TRBJ1-5; a possible D gene is TRBD1 (5 bases). With 0 bases removed from V and 9 bases from J, the gap between germline ends came to 10 bases. Germline values: CDR1 SGDLS, CDR2 YYNGEE. The CDR3 is made up of 13 amino acids. In nucleotides, the CDR3 is TGTGCCAGCAGCGTAGGGAGGGGAGGGCCCCAGCATTTT. Protein: CASSVGRGGPQHF.

V gene TRBV7-3 combines with J gene TRBJ2-1, with 10 bases identical to TRBD2. With 5 bases clipped from V and 7 bases from J, the junction kept 8 bases outside the gene matches. CDR3 length: 15 amino acids. Germline assignment: CDR1 SGHTA and CDR2 FQGTGA. This chain's CDR3 is CASSPRASGGNEQFF. The CDR3 DNA follows: TGTGCCAGCAGCCCACGGGCTAGCGGGGGAAATGAGCAGTTCTTC.

The chain combines TRBV18 with TRBJ2-3; TRBD1 agrees at 7 bases. V was pared by 2 bases and J by 5 bases, with 7 bases of the junction left unmatched. The CDR3 extends over 15 amino acids. The germline V gene encodes CDR1 KGHSH and CDR2 LQKENI. The CDR3 sequence is CASSPSAGGKDTQYF. CDR3 coding DNA: TGTGCCAGCTCACCATCTGCAGGGGGTAAAGATACGCAGTATTTT.

This chain connects TRBV4-1 to TRBJ1-2, with 7 bases that match TRBD1. Trimming removed 1 base from V and 8 bases from J; junction bases left unmatched: 7. The V gene's germline CDR1 is MGHRA and CDR2 YSYEKL. CDR3 length: 14 amino acids. The CDR3 protein is CASSQGKGASGYTF. The CDR3 DNA reads TGCGCCAGCAGCCAAGGGAAGGGGGCGTCGGGCTACACCTTC.

The V call is TRBV7-2, the J call TRBJ1-1, with D perhaps TRBD1 (5 bases). In germline, CDR1 is SGHTA, CDR2 FQGNSA. The CDR3 is 14 residues long. Trimming pared 4 bases from V and 3 bases from J, leaving 12 bases between. CDR3 sequence (DNA): TGTGCCAGCAGCTCTACCAGGGCGGACACTGAAGCTTTCTTT. It specifies CASSSTRADTEAFF.